One and the same sample provided the 32 T cell receptor beta chains below, sequenced in a study of T cells after yellow fever vaccination. Each CDR3 protein is one row after TCRdb ran MiXCR on the 5' RACE reads. The data hold approximately 300,000 distinct CDR3 sequences, with under 15% observed a single time. The sample was CD4+ T cells sorted from PBMCs, taken 45 days after the yellow fever booster vaccination. The receptors come from a young man who received the YFV17D yellow fever vaccine.

The rearrangement links TRBV5-1 to TRBJ2-2; a weak D match, TRBD1 (6 bases). V lost 2 bases, J lost 6 bases, and 26 bases lay in between. CDR1 and CDR2 from the germline V gene are SGHRS and YFSETQ. The CDR3 has 19 residues. The CDR3 loop is CASSFRDTTSSNLPGELFF. CDR3 sequence (DNA): TGCGCCAGCAGCTTCCGGGACACCACCTCATCTAACCTTCCCGGGGAGCTGTTTTTT.

The DNA of the CDR3 is TGTGCCAGCAGTTTACCGGACGGTCTTGGAGGGACCCAGTACTTC. As protein: CASSLPDGLGGTQYF. The chain is built from TRBV28 and TRBJ2-5, with D perhaps TRBD2 (5 bases). This CDR3 has 15 residues. Trimming removed 2 bases from V and 7 bases from J, with 17 bases in between. Germline V gene data show CDR1 as MDHEN and CDR2 as SYDVKM.

The genes are TRBV27 and TRBJ2-3; 7 positions agree with TRBD2. Germline V CDR1 and CDR2: MNHEY, SMNVEV (reference sequence). CDR3 length: 14 residues. Trimming at V came to 5 bases and at J to 3 bases, leaving 5 bases not matched to a gene. CDR3 region: CASSLYGGTDTQYF. The CDR3 DNA follows: TGTGCCAGCAGTCTTTACGGGGGGACAGATACGCAGTATTTT.

This clonotype was detected only a few times. V is TRBV18 and J is TRBJ2-3, with 7 bases identical to TRBD2. The CDR3 length is 14 residues. Looked up from germline, CDR1 is KGHSH and CDR2 is LQKENI. The J segment lost 6 bases and the V segment lost 4 bases, leaving 7 bases of the junction unmatched. The CDR3 DNA sequence: TGTGCCAGCTCACGGGCGGGAGCTTCGGATACGCAGTATTTT. This gives the protein CASSRAGASDTQYF.

This clonotype was counted a few times. The V call is TRBV15, the J call TRBJ1-2, with a tentative D call TRBD1 (5 bases). Germline V gives CDR1 LNHNV, CDR2 YYDKDF (reference sequence). The CDR3 consists of 12 residues. V was cut by 5 bases and J by 1 base, with 5 bases left in between. The CDR3 spells CATSQGNYGYTF. Here the CDR3 DNA reads TGTGCCACCAGCCAGGGTAACTATGGCTACACCTTC.

The gene calls are TRBV6-1 and TRBJ2-7; D remains unclear. Germline V lookup: CDR1 MNHNS, CDR2 SASEGT. The CDR3 consists of 13 residues. V lost 3 bases and J 7 bases, leaving 13 bases between the germline ends. The CDR3 DNA reads as TGTGCCAGCAGTGATCGGACCCCCCGGGAGCAGTACTTC. Its protein is CASSDRTPREQYF.

This clonotype was seen a handful of times. The gene calls are TRBV28 and TRBJ2-7; weak D call: TRBD2 (6 bases). CDR1 MDHEN and CDR2 SYDVKM come from the germline V gene. The CDR3 contains 15 residues. V was clipped by 6 bases and J by 1 base, with 16 bases between them. CDR3 residues: CASRKGVGLSYEQYF. Written as DNA, the CDR3 is TGTGCCAGCAGGAAGGGTGTGGGACTTTCCTACGAGCAGTACTTC.

This clonotype was detected a few times. For the CDR3, the DNA is TGTGCCACCACTCTAGATGGAGAAAACATTCAGTACTTC. Protein: CATTLDGENIQYF. V and J are TRBV24-1 and TRBJ2-4; D unresolved. Looked up from germline, CDR1 is KGHDR and CDR2 is SFDVKD. The CDR3 is 13 amino acids. V was pared by 8 bases and J by 5 bases, with 12 bases between.

In this sample, this clonotype turned up many times. The V gene is TRBV6-6, the J gene TRBJ2-7, with D unresolved. V was trimmed by 5 bases and J by 4 bases, leaving 6 bases between them. The CDR3 totals 11 residues. CDR1 MNHNY and CDR2 SVGAGI come from the germline V gene (reference sequence). This chain's CDR3 is CASSKEYEQYF. The CDR3 DNA follows: TGTGCCAGCAGTAAAGAATACGAGCAGTACTTC.

The V and J genes are TRBV3-1 and TRBJ2-3; possibly TRBD2 for D (5 bases). The germline V and J ends were trimmed by 3 bases and 5 bases, with 12 bases remaining between them. This CDR3 comprises 14 residues. Germline V CDR1 and CDR2: LGHDT, YNNKEL (reference sequence). The CDR3 DNA sequence: TGTGCCAGCAGCCACCGAGGAGGTATAGATACGCAGTATTTT. Translation gives CASSHRGGIDTQYF.

The CDR3 is CASSQGDSTDTQYF. For the CDR3, the DNA is TGTGCCAGCAGCCAAGGAGATTCGACAGATACGCAGTATTTT. This chain joins TRBV14 and TRBJ2-3; D remains unclear. Trimming took off 1 base at V and 3 bases at J, with 8 bases between the two ends. Germline lookup yields CDR1 SGHDN and CDR2 FVKESK. There are 14 residues in the CDR3.

This clonotype has more than one count but fewer than ten. V is TRBV21-1 and J is TRBJ2-7; TRBD2 reflects the table's D call only, with no check against the DNA. TRBV21-1 is classified as a pseudogene. This CDR3 is 18 amino acids long. DNA for the CDR3: TGTGCCAGCAGCAAAGAAACCCTGATTCTAGCGGGAAATGACGAGCAGTACTTC. This gives the protein CASSKETLILAGNDEQYF.

The genes are TRBV19 and TRBJ2-2, with D unresolved. The CDR3 covers 13 residues. The V end was cut by 7 bases, the J end by 1 base, with 7 bases between. Germline CDR1 is LNHDA and CDR2 is SQIVND (reference sequence). The CDR3 is CASTRLNTGELFF. CDR3 in DNA: TGTGCCAGTACCCGCCTGAACACCGGGGAGCTGTTTTTT.

This clonotype was observed a few times. The rearrangement links TRBV20-1 to TRBJ2-7; D not certain. The germline gives CDR1 DFQATT, CDR2 SNEGSKA (reference sequence). This CDR3 region has 14 residues. V shed 0 bases and J shed 0 bases, with 9 bases lying between them. This CDR3 reads CSARDPRSSYEQYF. CDR3 coding DNA: TGCAGTGCTAGAGATCCCAGGAGCTCCTACGAGCAGTACTTC.

This clonotype was counted only a few times. The rearrangement joins TRBV5-1 to TRBJ1-1; unclear D gene. V lost 0 bases to trimming and J lost 6 bases, with 9 bases between them. The CDR3 is 13 residues long. Germline values: CDR1 SGHRS, CDR2 YFSETQ. This CDR3 reads CASSLAGRSEAFF. CDR3 bases: TGCGCCAGCAGCTTGGCTGGTCGGTCTGAAGCTTTCTTT.

This clonotype was detected a few times. The chain has TRBV4-3 and TRBJ2-7; no firm D call. CDR3 length: 14 amino acids. V gave up 0 bases and J gave up 6 bases, with 12 bases separating them. CDR1 and CDR2 from the germline V gene are LGHNA and YSLEER. The CDR3 DNA is TGCGCCAGCAGCCAAGAGGGCGGCCAGAGCGAGCAGTACTTC. This sequence encodes CASSQEGGQSEQYF.

This clonotype was seen only a few times. The chain joins TRBV12-3 or TRBV12-4 to TRBJ2-7; 7 positions agree with TRBD2. The CDR3 contains 13 residues. Germline trimming cut 3 bases from V and 7 bases from J; bases unmatched to any gene: 6. The CDR3 protein is CASSFDLGGEQYF. The CDR3, as DNA: TGTGCCAGCAGTTTTGACCTCGGGGGGGAGCAGTACTTC.

The chain recombines TRBV7-2 with TRBJ2-6; D is unclear. Trimming removed 5 bases from V and 0 bases from J, with 11 bases in between. The V gene's germline CDR1 is SGHTA and CDR2 FQGNSA. This CDR3 comprises 16 residues. The CDR3 region has the DNA TGTGCCAGCAGCCAATACCAGGTCTCTGGGGCCAACGTCCTGACTTTC. Residues: CASSQYQVSGANVLTF.

This clonotype was detected only a few times. This chain joins TRBV5-1 and TRBJ2-1; no reliable D call. The length of the CDR3 is 15 residues. The germline CDR1 and CDR2 sequences are SGHRS and YFSETQ. Between the trimmed V and J ends, which lost 4 bases and 5 bases, there was a span of 16 bases. In DNA, the CDR3 is TGCGCCAGCAGCCCTGGCAATGGTTGGGACAATGAGCAGTTCTTC. This gives the protein CASSPGNGWDNEQFF.

The chain is built from TRBV7-2 and TRBJ2-3, with D perhaps TRBD2 (5 bases). Trimming shortened V by 1 base and J by 2 bases, and 10 bases separated the two germline ends. Germline V CDR1 and CDR2: SGHTA, FQGNSA. The CDR3 is made up of 15 amino acids. CDR3 sequence: CASSLEDFPTDTQYF. DNA for the CDR3: TGTGCCAGCAGCTTAGAGGACTTCCCCACAGATACGCAGTATTTT.

This clonotype was detected a few times. A much larger clone is a single base away; this may be a read error. CDR3 amino acids: CASSLGRAYEQYF. In DNA, the CDR3 is TGTGCCAGCAGTTTAGGTCGGGCCTACGAGCAGTACTTC. The V call is TRBV12-3 or TRBV12-4, the J call TRBJ2-7; no clear D gene. V dropped 1 base and J dropped 2 bases, with 6 bases sitting between them. The CDR3 is 13 amino acids.

For this clonotype: A read error may account for a junction end that differs from germline. The J gene is TRBJ2-1, the V gene TRBV29-1; 8 bases agree with TRBD2. Germline lookup yields CDR1 SQVTM and CDR2 ANQGSEA. The CDR3 spans 14 residues. The CDR3 nucleotides read TGCAGCGTATGGCGGGAGGAACCCTACAATGAGAAGTTCTTC. It yields the protein CSVWREEPYNEKFF.

This sequence joins TRBV6-5 and TRBJ2-2; the match to TRBD2 covers 9 bases. This CDR3 has 16 amino acids. With V trimmed by 0 bases and J by 4 bases, 3 bases remained unmatched. The germline CDR1 and CDR2 sequences are MNHEY and SVGAGI. The CDR3 is CASSYSASGTTGELFF. For the CDR3, the DNA is TGTGCCAGCAGTTACTCGGCTAGCGGGACCACCGGGGAGCTGTTTTTT.

This clonotype appeared a few times. The rearrangement links TRBV20-1 to TRBJ2-7; D is undetermined. The CDR3 runs 14 residues. The germline gives CDR1 DFQATT, CDR2 SNEGSKA (reference sequence). Trimming left V 3 bases short and J 0 bases short, with 12 bases between. This CDR3 is CSASPRANSYEQYF. The CDR3, as DNA: TGCAGTGCTAGTCCCCGCGCCAACTCCTACGAGCAGTACTTC.

DNA of the CDR3: TGCGCCAGCAGCTTAAGACAGGTGGCCTACTCTGGGGCCAACGTCCTGACTTTC. Protein sequence: CASSLRQVAYSGANVLTF. The chain couples TRBV5-1 to TRBJ2-6; tentative D call: TRBD1 (6 bases). Per the germline V gene, CDR1 is SGHRS and CDR2 is YFSETQ. Trimming stripped 2 bases from V and 0 bases from J, with 15 bases between. The CDR3 sequence is 18 residues long.

This clonotype turned up a few times. V and J are TRBV19 and TRBJ1-1; 10 bases agree with TRBD1. Losses at the gene ends were 6 bases for V and 1 base for J; bases not matched to a gene: 8. This CDR3 contains 16 residues. The germline CDR1 and CDR2 sequences are LNHDA and SQIVND (reference sequence). The CDR3 DNA reads TGTGCCAGTAGAACGACAGGGGGCAGATCGAACACTGAAGCTTTCTTT. Its protein product is CASRTTGGRSNTEAFF.

This clonotype was counted between two and nine times. The chain carries TRBV16 and TRBJ1-5, with D hard to call. CDR1 is KGHSY and CDR2 is FQNENV in the germline V gene. This CDR3 contains 16 residues. Trimming removed 1 base from V and 1 base from J, with 11 bases in between. CDR3 loop: CASSQLIAKSNQPQHF. For the CDR3, the DNA is TGTGCCAGCAGCCAATTAATAGCCAAAAGCAATCAGCCCCAGCATTTT. Filled out from reference TRBV16 and TRBJ1-5, the complete variable domain reads GEEVAQTPKHLVRGEGQKAKLYCAPIKGHSYVFWYQQVLKNEFKFLISFQNENVFDETGMPKERFSAKCLPNSPCSLEIQATKLEDSAVYFCASSQLIAKSNQPQHFGDGTRLSIL.

The V and J genes are TRBV19 and TRBJ2-3, with 11 bases lining up with TRBD2. V lost 5 bases, J lost 4 bases, and 8 bases stayed unmatched. Germline CDR1 reads LNHDA; CDR2 reads SQIVND (reference sequence). The CDR3 contains 16 residues. The CDR3 region has the DNA TGTGCCAGTAGTGTAGGCAGACTAGCGGGATCAGATACGCAGTATTTT. It codes for CASSVGRLAGSDTQYF.

This clonotype was detected only a few times. The chain employs TRBV28 and TRBJ1-2; tentative D call: TRBD1 (6 bases). The CDR3 spans 17 residues. The V end lost 3 bases, the J end lost 6 bases, and 23 bases lay between the germline ends. Germline V gives CDR1 MDHEN, CDR2 SYDVKM. The CDR3 loop reads CASSFMGLQGLANGYTF. In DNA form, the CDR3 reads TGTGCCAGCAGTTTTATGGGGTTACAGGGCCTGGCAAATGGCTACACCTTC.

This clonotype was recorded many times. V usage is TRBV4-3 and J usage is TRBJ2-1, with D possibly TRBD2 on 5 matching bases. The CDR3 totals 12 residues. The germline CDR1 and CDR2 sequences are LGHNA and YSLEER. Trimming pared 4 bases from V and 12 bases from J, leaving 13 bases between. The CDR3 sequence: CASSLIAGVQFF. The CDR3 DNA is TGCGCCAGCAGCCTGATAGCCGGGGTGCAGTTCTTC.

The genes are TRBV5-6 and TRBJ2-7; the D gene is possibly TRBD2 (6 bases). This CDR3 is 14 amino acids long. Germline V gene data show CDR1 as SGHDT and CDR2 as YYEEEE. The V end lost 6 bases, the J end lost 1 base, and 14 bases lay between the germline ends. DNA of the CDR3: TGTGCCAGCACCATCCCGGGACTTTCCTACGAGCAGTACTTC. Its translation is CASTIPGLSYEQYF.

This clonotype was counted between two and nine times. This sequence joins TRBV7-9 and TRBJ1-1, with D tentatively TRBD1 (5 bases). V was clipped by 2 bases and J by 4 bases, with 14 bases between them. Germline V gene lookup returns CDR1 SEHNR and CDR2 FQNEAQ (reference sequence). The CDR3 consists of 15 residues. The CDR3 nucleotides are TGTGCCAGCAGCTTACCTGGACACAAGGGCACTGAAGCTTTCTTT. Its translation: CASSLPGHKGTEAFF. The variable domain in full, with the rest retrieved from reference TRBV7-9 and TRBJ1-1, is DTGVSQNPRHKITKRGQNVTFRCDPISEHNRLYWYRQTLGQGPEFLTYFQNEAQLEKSRLLSDRFSAERPKGSFSTLEIQRTEQGDSAMYLCASSLPGHKGTEAFFGQGTRLTVV.